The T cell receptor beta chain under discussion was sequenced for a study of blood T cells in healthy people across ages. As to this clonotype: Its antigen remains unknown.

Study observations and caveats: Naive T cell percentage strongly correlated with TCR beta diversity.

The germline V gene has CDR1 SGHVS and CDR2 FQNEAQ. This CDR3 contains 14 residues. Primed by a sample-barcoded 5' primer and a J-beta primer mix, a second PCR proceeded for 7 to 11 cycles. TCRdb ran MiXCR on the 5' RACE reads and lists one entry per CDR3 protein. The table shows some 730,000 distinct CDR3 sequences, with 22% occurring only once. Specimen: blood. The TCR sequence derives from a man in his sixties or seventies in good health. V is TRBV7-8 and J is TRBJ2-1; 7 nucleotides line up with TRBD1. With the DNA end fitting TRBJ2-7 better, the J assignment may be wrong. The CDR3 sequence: CASSSRQGHYEQYV. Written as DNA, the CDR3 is TGTGCCAGCAGCTCCCGACAGGGCCACTACGAGCAGTACGTC.